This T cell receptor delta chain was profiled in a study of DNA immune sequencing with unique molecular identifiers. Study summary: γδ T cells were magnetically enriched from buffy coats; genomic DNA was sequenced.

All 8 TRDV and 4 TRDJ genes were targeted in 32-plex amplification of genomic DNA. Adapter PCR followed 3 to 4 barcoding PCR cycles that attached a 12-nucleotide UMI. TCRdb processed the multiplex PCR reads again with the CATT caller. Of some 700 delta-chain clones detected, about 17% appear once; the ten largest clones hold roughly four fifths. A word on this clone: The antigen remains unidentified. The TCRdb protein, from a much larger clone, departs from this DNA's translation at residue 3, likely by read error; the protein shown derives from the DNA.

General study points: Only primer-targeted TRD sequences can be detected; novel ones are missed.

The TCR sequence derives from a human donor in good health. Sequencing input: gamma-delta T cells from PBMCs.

In DNA, the CDR3 is TGTGCCCGTGACACCGTAACTCCCAATCGGTCCGATAAACTCATCTTT. Amino acids: CARDTVTPNRSDKLIF. The V and J genes are TRDV2 and TRDJ1; no definite D call. The CDR3 length is 16 residues. Germline V gives CDR1 GEAIGNYY, CDR2 EKD.